This T cell receptor (beta chain) originates from a study of cytomegalovirus exposure and HLA in healthy donors. V was clipped by 1 base and J by 5 bases, with 15 bases between them. The V gene's germline CDR1 is SGHRS and CDR2 YFSETQ. The CDR3 sequence is 15 residues long. The PCR ran on 60 Vbeta and 13 Jbeta primers. The repertoire was sequenced with immunoSEQ multiplex PCR; TCRdb's copy has only in-frame clones and lacks some. The sample has 95,000 to 110,000 clones, roughly 66% seen once. V gene TRBV5-1 combines with J gene TRBJ2-5; tentative D call: TRBD2 (6 bases). Sequencing was done on a sample of PBMCs. The source of this sequence is a woman in her forties or fifties in good health and CMV-seronegative. CDR3 residues: CASSLSGGRLETQYF. The CDR3 bases are TGCGCCAGCAGCTTGTCCGGGGGTAGGTTGGAGACCCAGTACTTC.